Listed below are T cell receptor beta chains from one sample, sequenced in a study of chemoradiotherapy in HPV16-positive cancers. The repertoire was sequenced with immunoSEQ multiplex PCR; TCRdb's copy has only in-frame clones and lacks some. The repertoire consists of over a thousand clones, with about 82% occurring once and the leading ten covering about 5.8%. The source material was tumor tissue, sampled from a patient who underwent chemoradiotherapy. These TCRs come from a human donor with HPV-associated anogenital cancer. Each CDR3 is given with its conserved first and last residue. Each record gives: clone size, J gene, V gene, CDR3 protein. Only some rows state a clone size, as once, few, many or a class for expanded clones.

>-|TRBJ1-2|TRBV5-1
CASSPGQGDGYTF
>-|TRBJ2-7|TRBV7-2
CASSPGGSEQYF
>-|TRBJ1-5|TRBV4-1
CASSQEGQGHSNQPQHF
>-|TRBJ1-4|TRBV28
CASSSPPTNEKLFF
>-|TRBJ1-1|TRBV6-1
CASRAGPNTEAFF
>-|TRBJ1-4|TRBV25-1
CASSESGSGEKLFF
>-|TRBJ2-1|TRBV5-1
CASSFSGTGLGEQFF
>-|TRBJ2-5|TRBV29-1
CSAKRTGRWEETQYF
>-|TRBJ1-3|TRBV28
CASSPLRNTIYF
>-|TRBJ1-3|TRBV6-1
CASSEGGTGIYTIYF
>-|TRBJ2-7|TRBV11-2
CASTPGQGSYEQYF
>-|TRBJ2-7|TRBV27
CASSTRTGGKDEQYF
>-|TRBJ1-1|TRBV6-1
CASGAENTEAFF
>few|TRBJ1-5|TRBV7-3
CASSATYRNQPQHF
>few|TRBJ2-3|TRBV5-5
CASNLEGGGDTQYF
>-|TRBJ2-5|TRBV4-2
CASSQDLATREETQYF
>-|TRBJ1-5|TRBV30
CAWSRNSNQPQHF
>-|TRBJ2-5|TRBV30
CAWTDVAQETQYF
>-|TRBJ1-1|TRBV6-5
CASSPRDRNTEAFF
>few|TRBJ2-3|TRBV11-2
CASSDRTGYTDTQYF
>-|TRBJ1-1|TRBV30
CAWSLVRGQTEAFF
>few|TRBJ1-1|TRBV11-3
CASSFPNYHDRNTEAFF